These T cell receptor beta chains were read from a single sample in a study of cytomegalovirus exposure and HLA in healthy donors. Data came from immunoSEQ multiplex PCR; TCRdb stores just in-frame clones and leaves some out. This repertoire shows about 160,000 clones, roughly 84% found once; its top ten account for roughly 1.9%. What was sequenced was PBMCs. The receptors originated from a man between 18 and 35 years old in good health and CMV-seronegative. Both conserved end residues are part of each CDR3. The D gene is left open where the match is weak. Only some rows state a clone size, as once, few, many or a class for expanded clones.

j_call clone_size d_call v_call cdr3_aa cdr3_nt
TRBJ2-2 NA NA TRBV7-9 CASSLSGGGSAGELFF TGTGCCAGCAGCTTGTCAGGGGGCGGGAGCGCCGGGGAGCTGTTTTTT
TRBJ1-4 NA TRBD1 TRBV7-8 CASSLAAGQGARELFF TGTGCCAGCAGCTTAGCGGCCGGACAGGGGGCGAGAGAACTGTTTTTT
TRBJ1-5 NA TRBD1 TRBV6-1 CASREGQGSNQPQHF TGTGCCAGCAGGGAAGGACAGGGGAGTAATCAGCCCCAGCATTTT
TRBJ1-4 NA NA TRBV14 CASSQDRARDMGEKLFF TGTGCCAGCAGCCAAGATCGTGCGCGGGATATGGGTGAAAAACTGTTTTTT
TRBJ1-2 NA TRBD1 TRBV28 CASSFRGNYGYTF TGTGCCAGCAGTTTCAGGGGGAACTATGGCTACACCTTC
TRBJ2-1 NA TRBD1 TRBV6-5 CASSGPGQGDNEQFF TGTGCCAGCAGTGGACCGGGACAGGGTGACAATGAGCAGTTCTTC
TRBJ2-5 NA TRBD2 TRBV7-9 CASTAGGAETQYF TGTGCCAGCACCGCGGGGGGAGCAGAGACCCAGTACTTC
TRBJ1-1 NA NA TRBV27 CASRDWTVNTEAFF TGTGCCAGCAGGGACTGGACAGTGAACACTGAAGCTTTCTTT
TRBJ2-5 NA NA TRBV7-2 CASSPLGRAQETQYF TGTGCCAGCAGCCCGTTAGGGCGGGCCCAAGAGACCCAGTACTTC
TRBJ2-1 few TRBD1 TRBV7-9 CASSSSGQGWNEQFF TGTGCCAGCAGCTCATCCGGACAGGGGTGGAATGAGCAGTTCTTC
TRBJ2-1 NA NA TRBV9 CASSAPPDSEQFF TGTGCCAGCAGCGCCCCTCCAGACTCCGAGCAGTTCTTC
TRBJ2-5 NA NA TRBV7-9 CASSSEETQYF TGTGCCAGCAGCTCAGAAGAGACCCAGTACTTC
TRBJ2-7 NA TRBD1 TRBV5-5 CASSPLRQGANEQYF TGTGCCAGCAGCCCACTTAGACAGGGCGCCAACGAGCAGTACTTC
TRBJ2-6 NA TRBD2 TRBV9 CASSVGTSGLLSGANVLTF TGTGCCAGCAGCGTGGGGACTAGCGGTTTATTGAGTGGGGCCAACGTCCTGACTTTC
TRBJ1-1 NA NA TRBV6-5 CASSSAGDPEAFF TGTGCCAGCAGTTCTGCAGGGGACCCTGAAGCTTTCTTT
TRBJ1-2 NA NA TRBV19 CTSSTGRMGYTF TGTACCAGTAGTACAGGGCGGATGGGCTACACCTTC